This T cell receptor (beta chain) is from a study of radiotherapy plus CTLA-4 blockade in lung cancer. Study information: About a sixth of enrolled patients responded objectively, and more than 25% had disease control.

Germline V CDR1 and CDR2: MNHNS, SASEGT. V lost 2 bases to trimming and J lost 10 bases, with 11 bases between them. The CDR3 sequence is 12 residues long. Data came from immunoSEQ multiplex PCR; TCRdb stores just in-frame clones and leaves some out. The sample has approximately 40,000 clones, roughly two thirds seen once. Specimen: peripheral blood, collected from a patient treated with radiotherapy plus ipilimumab. J is TRBJ1-1 and V is TRBV6-1; D ambiguous. The sequence was collected from a human donor with non-small cell lung cancer who had stable disease on radiotherapy plus ipilimumab. Written as DNA, the CDR3 is TGTGCCAGCAGTGAATTGGGCATCCGAGCTTTCTTT. This codes for CASSELGIRAFF.